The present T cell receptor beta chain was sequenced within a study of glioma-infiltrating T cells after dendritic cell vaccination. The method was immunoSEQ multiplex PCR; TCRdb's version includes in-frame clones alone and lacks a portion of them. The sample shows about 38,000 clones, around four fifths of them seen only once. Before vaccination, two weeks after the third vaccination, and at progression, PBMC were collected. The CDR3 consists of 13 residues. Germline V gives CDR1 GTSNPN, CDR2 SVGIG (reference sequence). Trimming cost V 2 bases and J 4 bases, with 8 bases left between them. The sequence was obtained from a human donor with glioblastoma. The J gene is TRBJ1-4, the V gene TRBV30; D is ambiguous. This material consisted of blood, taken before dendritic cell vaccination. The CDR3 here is CAWSSGYNEKLFF. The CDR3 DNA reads TGTGCCTGGAGTTCGGGGTATAATGAAAAACTGTTTTTT.